The text below deals with one T cell receptor beta chain. The antigen is not known. The repertoire was sequenced with immunoSEQ multiplex PCR; TCRdb's copy has only in-frame clones and lacks some. The data hold 150,000 to 200,000 clones, with about 92% observed a single time. Germline V lookup: CDR1 KGHSH, CDR2 LQKENI. V was trimmed by 3 bases and J by 5 bases, leaving 4 bases between them. CDR3 length: 11 amino acids. This record comes from a study of T cell responses to AZD1222 COVID-19 vaccine. Study-wide findings and caveats: Without day 14 samples, only post-peak T cell repertoires were studied.

Researchers grouped second doses given at about 4 or about 12 weeks into one pool. The material was peripheral blood, obtained 28 days after the second AZD1222 dose. The chain recombines TRBV18 with TRBJ1-1, with D uncertain. The TCR sequence derives from an adult who received the AZD1222 COVID-19 vaccine. The CDR3 loop reads CASSPRTEAFF. Written as DNA, the CDR3 is TGTGCCAGCTCACCTCGGACTGAAGCTTTCTTT.